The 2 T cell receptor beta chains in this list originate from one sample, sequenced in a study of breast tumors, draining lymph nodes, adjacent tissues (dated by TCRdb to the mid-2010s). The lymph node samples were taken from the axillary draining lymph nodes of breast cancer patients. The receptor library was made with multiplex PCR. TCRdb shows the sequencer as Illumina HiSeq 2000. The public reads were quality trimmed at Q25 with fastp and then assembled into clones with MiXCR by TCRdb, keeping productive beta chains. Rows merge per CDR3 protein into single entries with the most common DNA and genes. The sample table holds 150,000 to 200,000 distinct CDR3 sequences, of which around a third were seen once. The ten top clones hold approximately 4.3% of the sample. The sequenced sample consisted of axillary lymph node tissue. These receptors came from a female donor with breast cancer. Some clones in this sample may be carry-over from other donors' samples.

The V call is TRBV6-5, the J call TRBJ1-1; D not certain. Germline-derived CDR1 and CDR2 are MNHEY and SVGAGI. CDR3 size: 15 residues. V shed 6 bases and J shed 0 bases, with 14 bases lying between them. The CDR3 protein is CASRTDGNMNTEAFF. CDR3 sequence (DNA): TGTGCCAGCAGAACGGACGGAAACATGAACACTGAAGCTTTCTTT.

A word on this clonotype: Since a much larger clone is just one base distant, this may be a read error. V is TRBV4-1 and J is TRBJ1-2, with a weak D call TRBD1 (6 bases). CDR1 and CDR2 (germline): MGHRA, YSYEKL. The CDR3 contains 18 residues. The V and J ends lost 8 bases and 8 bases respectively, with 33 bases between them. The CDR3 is CASGSQQRSRGLSSGYTF. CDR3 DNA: TGCGCCAGCGGCTCTCAGCAACGGTCCAGGGGTTTGTCGAGCGGCTACACCTTC.